What follows is one TCR beta chain and its context. This sample is part of a study of blood T cell repertoires in COVID-19. This CDR3 has 15 residues. V was pared by 7 bases and J by 0 bases, with 12 bases between. Germline assignment: CDR1 LNHDA and CDR2 SQIVND (reference sequence). The method was immunoSEQ multiplex PCR; TCRdb's version includes in-frame clones alone and lacks a portion of them. The table lists around 130,000 clones, about 84% of them singletons, with 12% in the top ten. The source material was peripheral blood. This receptor was obtained from an older woman with acute or convalescent COVID-19. This rearrangement joins TRBV19 to TRBJ1-4; tentatively, D is TRBD1 (6 bases). CDR3 in DNA: TGTGCCAGTACCCGGACAGAAGCAACTAATGAAAAACTGTTTTTT. Protein product: CASTRTEATNEKLFF.